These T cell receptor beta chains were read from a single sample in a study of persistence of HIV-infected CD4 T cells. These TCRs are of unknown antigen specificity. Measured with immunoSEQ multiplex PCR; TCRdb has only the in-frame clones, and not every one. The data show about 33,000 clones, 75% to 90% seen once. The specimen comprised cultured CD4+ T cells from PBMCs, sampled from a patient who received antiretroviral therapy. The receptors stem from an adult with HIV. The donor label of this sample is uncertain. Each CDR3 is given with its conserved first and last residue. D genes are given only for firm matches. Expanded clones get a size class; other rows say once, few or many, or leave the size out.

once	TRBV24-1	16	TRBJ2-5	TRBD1	CATSGLSGGAGETQYF	TGTGCCACCAGTGGCCTCTCAGGGGGCGCCGGGGAGACCCAGTACTTC
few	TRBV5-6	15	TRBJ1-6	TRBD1	CASSLVDREDSPLHF	TGTGCCAGCAGCTTGGTAGACAGGGAGGATTCACCCCTCCACTTT
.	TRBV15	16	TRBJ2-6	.	CATSPVFSSGANVLTF	TGTGCCACCAGCCCAGTTTTTTCCTCTGGGGCCAACGTCCTGACTTTC
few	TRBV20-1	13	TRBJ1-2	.	CSASDGPKRGYTF	TGCAGTGCTAGTGACGGGCCAAAGAGGGGCTACACCTTC
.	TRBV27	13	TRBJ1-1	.	CASSRGLNTEAFF	TGTGCCAGCAGCAGGGGTTTGAACACTGAAGCTTTCTTT
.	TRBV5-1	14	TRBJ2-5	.	CASSLGAGQETQYF	TGCGCCAGCAGCTTGGGGGCGGGGCAAGAGACCCAGTACTTC
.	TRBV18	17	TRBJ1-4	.	CASSPPHRVATNEKLFF	TGTGCCAGCTCACCACCCCACAGGGTTGCAACTAATGAAAAACTGTTTTTT
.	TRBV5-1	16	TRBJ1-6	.	CASSLALQGSNSPLHF	TGCGCCAGCAGCTTGGCCCTTCAGGGAAGTAATTCACCCCTCCACTTT
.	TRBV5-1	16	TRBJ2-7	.	CASSLGFHNQLYEQYF	TGCGCCAGCAGCTTGGGCTTCCACAATCAATTATACGAGCAGTACTTC
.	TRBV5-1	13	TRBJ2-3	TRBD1	CASTEGAQDTQYF	TGCGCCAGCACCGAGGGGGCGCAAGATACGCAGTATTTT
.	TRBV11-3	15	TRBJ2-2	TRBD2	CASSPGLANTGELFF	TGTGCCAGCAGCCCCGGACTAGCGAACACCGGGGAGCTGTTTTTT
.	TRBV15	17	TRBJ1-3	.	CATSRVLAPDGGNTIYF	TGTGCCACCAGCAGAGTCCTTGCCCCTGATGGAGGAAACACCATATATTTT
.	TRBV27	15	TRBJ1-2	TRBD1	CASSISNRGPDGYTF	TGTGCCAGCAGTATATCGAACAGGGGGCCAGACGGCTACACCTTC
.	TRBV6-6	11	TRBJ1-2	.	CASTTFRGYTF	TGTGCCAGCACTACCTTCCGTGGCTACACCTTC
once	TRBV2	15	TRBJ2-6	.	CASSRGGSGANVLTF	TGTGCCAGCAGTAGAGGAGGATCTGGGGCCAACGTCCTGACTTTC
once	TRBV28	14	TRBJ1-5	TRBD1	CASRLGTAHQPQHF	TGTGCCAGCAGACTAGGGACAGCCCATCAGCCCCAGCATTTT
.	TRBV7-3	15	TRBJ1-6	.	CASRSTGISNSPLHF	TGTGCCAGCAGGTCCACAGGGATTTCCAATTCACCCCTCCACTTT
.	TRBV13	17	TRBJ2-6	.	CASSFGIRATGANVLTF	TGTGCCAGCAGCTTTGGAATCAGGGCGACTGGGGCCAACGTCCTGACTTTC
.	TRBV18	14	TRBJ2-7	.	CASSPPGIYYEQYF	TGTGCCAGCTCACCTCCGGGAATCTACTACGAGCAGTACTTC
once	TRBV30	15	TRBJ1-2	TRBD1	CAWGPGQGLGYGYTF	TGTGCCTGGGGCCCGGGACAGGGGCTTGGCTATGGCTACACCTTC
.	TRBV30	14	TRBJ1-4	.	CAWSLYRDGEKLFF	TGTGCCTGGAGTCTATATAGGGACGGTGAAAAACTGTTTTTT
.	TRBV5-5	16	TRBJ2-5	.	CASSFRAGEGKETQYF	TGTGCCAGCAGCTTTAGGGCAGGGGAGGGAAAAGAGACCCAGTACTTC
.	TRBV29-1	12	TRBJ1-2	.	CSVLGQGGGYTF	TGCAGCGTCCTTGGGCAGGGCGGCGGCTACACCTTC
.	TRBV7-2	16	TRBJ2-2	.	CASSFLRQVYTGELFF	TGTGCCAGCAGCTTCTTGCGACAGGTTTACACCGGGGAGCTGTTTTTT
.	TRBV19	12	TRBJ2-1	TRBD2	CASMGTSGLEFF	TGTGCCAGTATGGGGACTAGCGGTCTTGAGTTCTTC
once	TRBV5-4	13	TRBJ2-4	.	CASSLGGKNIQYF	TGTGCCAGCAGCTTGGGCGGGAAAAACATTCAGTACTTC
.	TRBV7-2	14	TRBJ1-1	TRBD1	CASSPSGGDRAAFF	TGTGCCAGCAGCCCGTCTGGGGGGGACAGGGCGGCTTTCTTT
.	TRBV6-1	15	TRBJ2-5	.	CASSEVGRVWETQYF	TGTGCCAGCAGTGAAGTGGGCAGGGTTTGGGAGACCCAGTACTTC
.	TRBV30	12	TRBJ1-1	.	CAWSGRRGEAFF	TGTGCCTGGAGTGGACGGCGAGGTGAAGCTTTCTTT
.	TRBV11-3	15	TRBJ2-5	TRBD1	CASSLLTGAQETQYF	TGTGCCAGCAGCCTCCTGACAGGGGCCCAAGAGACCCAGTACTTC
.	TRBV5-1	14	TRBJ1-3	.	CASGTRETGNTIYF	TGCGCCAGCGGTACGCGGGAGACGGGAAACACCATATATTTT
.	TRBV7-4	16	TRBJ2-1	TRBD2	CASSSLYGGASYEQFF	TGTGCCAGCAGCTCTCTATACGGGGGGGCTTCGTATGAGCAGTTCTTC
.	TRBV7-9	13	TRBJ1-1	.	CASSLGKGTEAFF	TGTGCCAGCAGCTTGGGGAAAGGAACTGAAGCTTTCTTT
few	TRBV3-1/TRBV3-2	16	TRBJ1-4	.	CASSPKPPTVDEKLFF	TGTGCCAGCAGCCCCAAACCCCCGACCGTTGATGAAAAACTGTTTTTT
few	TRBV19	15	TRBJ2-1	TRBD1	CASTPGTGQRNEQFF	TGTGCCAGTACCCCCGGGACAGGGCAACGCAATGAGCAGTTCTTC
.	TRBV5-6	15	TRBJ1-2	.	CASSPNVGGAYGYTF	TGTGCCAGCAGCCCCAATGTGGGGGGCGCCTATGGCTACACCTTC
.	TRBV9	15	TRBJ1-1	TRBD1	CASSERDRGRTEAFF	TGTGCCAGCAGCGAGCGGGACAGGGGTCGCACTGAAGCTTTCTTT
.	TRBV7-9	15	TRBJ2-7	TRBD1	CASSGRGQGRGEQYF	TGTGCCAGCAGCGGACGCGGACAGGGGCGAGGCGAGCAGTACTTC
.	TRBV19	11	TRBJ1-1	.	CASSKYTEAFF	TGTGCCAGTAGTAAGTACACTGAAGCTTTCTTT
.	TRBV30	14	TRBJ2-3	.	CAWSVPGGTDTQYF	TGTGCCTGGAGTGTACCGGGGGGCACAGATACGCAGTATTTT
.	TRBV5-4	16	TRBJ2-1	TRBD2	CASSPGLAGGYNEQFF	TGTGCCAGCAGCCCGGGACTAGCGGGGGGCTACAATGAGCAGTTCTTC
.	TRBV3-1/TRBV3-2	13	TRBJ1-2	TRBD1	CASSLTGGDGYTF	TGTGCCAGCAGCCTGACAGGGGGTGATGGCTACACCTTC
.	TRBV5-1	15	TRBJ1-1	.	CASSLGGRAFTEAFF	TGCGCCAGCAGCTTGGGTGGTAGGGCGTTCACTGAAGCTTTCTTT
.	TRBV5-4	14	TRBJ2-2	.	CASSLDRATGELFF	TGTGCCAGCAGCTTGGACAGGGCCACCGGGGAGCTGTTTTTT
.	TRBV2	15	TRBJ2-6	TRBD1	CASSKTGTGANVLTF	TGTGCCAGCAGTAAGACAGGGACTGGGGCCAACGTCCTGACTTTC
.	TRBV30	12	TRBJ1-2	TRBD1	CARRGRNYGYTF	TGTGCCCGCAGGGGGCGTAACTATGGCTACACCTTC
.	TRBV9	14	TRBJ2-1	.	CASSGWDGNNEQFF	TGTGCCAGCAGCGGATGGGACGGCAACAATGAGCAGTTCTTC
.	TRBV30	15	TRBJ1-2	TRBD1	CAWSDPTGGNYGYTF	TGTGCCTGGAGTGACCCGACAGGGGGAAACTATGGCTACACCTTC
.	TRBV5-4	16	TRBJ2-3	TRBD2	CASSLELAGGTDTQYF	TGTGCCAGCAGCTTGGAACTAGCGGGGGGGACAGATACGCAGTATTTT
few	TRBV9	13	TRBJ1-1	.	CASSEQPNTEAFF	TGTGCCAGCAGCGAACAGCCGAACACTGAAGCTTTCTTT
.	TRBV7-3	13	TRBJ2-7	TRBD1	CASSVDRDREQYF	TGTGCCAGCAGCGTAGACCGGGACAGAGAGCAGTACTTC